This T cell receptor beta chain was captured in a study of blood T cell repertoires in COVID-19. The assay was immunoSEQ multiplex PCR, and TCRdb's table has in-frame clones only and misses some. The repertoire holds over 250,000 clones, with around 89% as singletons. The CDR3 extends over 18 amino acids. Trimming left V 3 bases short and J 0 bases short, with 18 bases between. Germline-derived CDR1 and CDR2 are MNHNS and SASEGT. This clone has just one count. The specimen was PBMCs or T cells enriched from blood (not recorded which). This TCR was recovered from a middle-aged man who had recovered from COVID-19. This chain connects TRBV6-1 to TRBJ1-5; no reliable D call. The CDR3 DNA is TGTGCCAGCAGTGACTTCCGCGGATACCCAATTAGCAATCAGCCCCAGCATTTT. It codes for CASSDFRGYPISNQPQHF.